These 29 T cell receptor beta chains originate from one sample sequenced in a study of T cells in Graves' hyperthyroidism and ophthalmopathy. There were TCR beta CDR3 regions amplified from RNA transcripts. The HTBI primer set was used in a first-round RT-PCR of the TCR CDR3. TCRdb used MiXCR to reprocess the multiplex PCR reads, holding one entry per CDR3 protein. The sample yields around 520,000 distinct CDR3 sequences, less than 25% seen once. The sample was blood. The source of these receptors is a woman aged 25-40 years with Graves' ophthalmopathy.

This clonotype has ten or more counts. The CDR3 DNA follows: TGTGCCAGCAGTTACGCCGACAGCTACGAGCAGTACTTC. It yields the protein CASSYADSYEQYF. The V call is TRBV6-5, the J call TRBJ2-7, with D possibly TRBD1 on 5 matching bases. The CDR3 contains 13 residues. Per germline, CDR1 MNHEY and CDR2 SVGAGI. Trimming removed 2 bases at V and 3 bases at J, with 8 bases between.

Ten or more counts support this clonotype. The V gene is TRBV11-3, the J gene TRBJ1-1; the D is unclear. Per germline, CDR1 SGHNT and CDR2 YENEEA. Trimming shortened V by 9 bases and J by 3 bases, and 5 bases separated the two germline ends. This CDR3 comprises 10 residues. CDR3 coding DNA: TGTGCCAGAGTGGACACTGAAGCTTTCTTT. Residues: CARVDTEAFF.

This clonotype was counted many times. This chain links TRBV20-1 with TRBJ1-1, with D possibly matching TRBD1 (5 bases). The germline V and J ends were trimmed by 5 bases and 0 bases, with 13 bases remaining between them. This CDR3 has 14 amino acids. Germline values: CDR1 DFQATT, CDR2 SNEGSKA (reference sequence). CDR3 amino acids: CSALSGTLNTEAFF. As DNA, the CDR3 is TGCAGTGCTCTTTCCGGGACGCTGAACACTGAAGCTTTCTTT.

The table lists this clonotype with a few counts. The V and J genes are TRBV13 and TRBJ1-2; 7 nucleotides match TRBD1. The length of the CDR3 is 15 residues. Germline-derived CDR1 and CDR2 are PRHDT and FYEKMQ (reference sequence). J was trimmed by 8 bases and V by 4 bases; bases with no gene match: 13. The CDR3 sequence is CASSCEDRAGKGYTF. CDR3 coding DNA: TGTGCCAGCAGCTGCGAAGACAGGGCAGGGAAGGGCTACACCTTC. Filled out from reference TRBV13 and TRBJ1-2, the complete variable domain reads AAGVIQSPRHLIKEKRETATLKCYPIPRHDTVYWYQQGPGQDPQFLISFYEKMQSDKGSIPDRFSAQQFSDYHSELNMSSLELGDSALYFCASSCEDRAGKGYTFGSGTRLTVV.

The chain carries TRBV2 and TRBJ2-7; D ambiguous. The CDR3 is 12 amino acids. CDR1 and CDR2 from the germline V gene are SNHLY and FYNNEI. V was shortened by 4 bases and J by 0 bases, with 4 bases between the two germline ends. The CDR3 bases are TGTGCCAGCAGTGCTGTCTCCTACGAGCAGTACTTC. Its protein is CASSAVSYEQYF.

The rearrangement joins TRBV20-1 to TRBJ1-5; 8 bases line up with TRBD1. The germline CDR1 and CDR2 sequences are DFQATT and SNEGSKA (reference sequence). V was clipped by 3 bases and J by 6 bases; unmatched bases: 10. This CDR3 comprises 15 residues. The CDR3 nucleotides read TGCAGTGCTAGTTGGACAGGGAGAAGAGGTCAGCCCCAGCATTTT. This encodes CSASWTGRRGQPQHF.

This clonotype was seen a few times. This chain uses TRBV28 with TRBJ1-1; no clear D gene. The CDR3 totals 14 residues. V was trimmed by 2 bases and J by 1 base, leaving 8 bases between them. Per germline, CDR1 MDHEN and CDR2 SYDVKM. The CDR3 DNA reads as TGTGCCAGCAGTTTACCCCGACAGAACACTGAAGCTTTCTTT. This gives the protein CASSLPRQNTEAFF.

This clonotype came up many times. The chain couples TRBV18 to TRBJ2-5; D may match TRBD1 or TRBD2 (6 bases each). Germline values: CDR1 KGHSH, CDR2 LQKENI. This CDR3 is 16 amino acids long. V lost 2 bases, J lost 0 bases, and 13 bases lay in between. The CDR3 is CASSPSGAVYQETQYF. The CDR3 nucleotides are TGTGCCAGCTCACCATCGGGGGCAGTGTACCAAGAGACCCAGTACTTC.

This clonotype was seen ten or more times. The chain links TRBV7-8 to TRBJ2-4, with 9 nucleotides matching TRBD1. Germline V lookup: CDR1 SGHVS, CDR2 FQNEAQ. The CDR3 length is 16 residues. Germline trimming cut 1 base from V and 5 bases from J; bases unmatched to any gene: 6. CDR3 in DNA: TGTGCCAGCAGCTTAGTACAGGGGGCTGGGGAAAACATTCAGTACTTC. It specifies CASSLVQGAGENIQYF.

The rearrangement links TRBV24-1 to TRBJ2-7; maybe TRBD2 (5 bases). The CDR3 consists of 16 residues. The germline gives CDR1 KGHDR, CDR2 SFDVKD. V dropped 1 base and J dropped 0 bases, with 12 bases sitting between them. The CDR3 reads CATSDLAAESSYEQYF. CDR3 sequence (DNA): TGTGCCACCAGTGATTTAGCGGCAGAATCCTCCTACGAGCAGTACTTC.

There are many counts of this clonotype. V gene TRBV7-2 combines with J gene TRBJ1-2, with D unresolved. V lost 2 bases, J lost 6 bases, and 7 bases lay in between. The CDR3 length is 12 residues. The V gene's germline CDR1 is SGHTA and CDR2 FQGNSA. In DNA, the CDR3 is TGTGCCAGCAGCTTAACACACCATGGCTACACCTTC. Protein sequence: CASSLTHHGYTF.

This clonotype was counted at least ten times. V and J are TRBV10-1 and TRBJ1-2; D ambiguous. Germline CDR1 reads WNHNN; CDR2 reads SYGVQD (reference sequence). Trimming left V 2 bases short and J 4 bases short, with 8 bases between. The CDR3 has 13 amino acids. The CDR3 protein is CASSEGLGYGYTF. The CDR3 DNA sequence: TGCGCCAGCAGTGAGGGGCTTGGCTATGGCTACACCTTC.

Only a few counts were recorded for this clonotype. This chain joins TRBV20-1 and TRBJ1-1; maybe TRBD1 (6 bases). CDR1 is DFQATT and CDR2 is SNEGSKA in the germline V gene (reference sequence). This CDR3 region has 15 residues. V gave up 0 bases and J gave up 7 bases, with 18 bases separating them. The CDR3 loop is CSAREDSQVWGEAFF. For the CDR3, the DNA is TGCAGTGCTAGAGAGGACAGCCAGGTCTGGGGTGAAGCTTTCTTT.

The J gene is TRBJ1-5, the V gene TRBV11-1; possible D gene TRBD1, 5 bases. Germline-derived CDR1 and CDR2 are SGHAT and FQDESV (reference sequence). The CDR3 consists of 16 residues. V lost 1 base and J 7 bases, leaving 17 bases between the germline ends. In nucleotides, the CDR3 is TGTGCCAGCAGCTTAGGCTGGGACGTAACGAAACAGCCCCAGCATTTT. The encoded protein is CASSLGWDVTKQPQHF.

This clonotype was observed at least ten times. The chain recombines TRBV3-1 with TRBJ1-1; the match to TRBD1 covers 10 bases. Germline-derived CDR1 and CDR2 are LGHDT and YNNKEL (reference sequence). CDR3 length: 18 amino acids. V shed 4 bases, J shed 1 base, and the junction held 12 bases outside the gene matches. CDR3 in amino acids: CASSPWTGGSWTNTEAFF. In DNA form, the CDR3 reads TGTGCCAGCAGCCCATGGACAGGGGGAAGTTGGACGAACACTGAAGCTTTCTTT.

This clonotype occurred many times. The rearrangement uses TRBV6-1 and TRBJ2-2, with D perhaps matching TRBD1 (6 bases). This CDR3 spans 13 amino acids. V dropped 7 bases and J dropped 5 bases, with 11 bases sitting between them. Germline CDR1 reads MNHNS; CDR2 reads SASEGT. CDR3 region: CASNRVGTGELFF. The CDR3 DNA reads as TGTGCCAGCAACAGGGTCGGGACCGGGGAGCTGTTTTTT.

In this sample, this clonotype turned up many times. The CDR3 DNA sequence: TGTGCCAGCTGGGGGACCGGGACAGGCTCATACGAGCAGTACTTC. Its protein product is CASWGTGTGSYEQYF. The chain is built from TRBV28 and TRBJ2-7; 8 bases map to TRBD1. Per the germline V gene, CDR1 is MDHEN and CDR2 is SYDVKM. The CDR3 sequence is 15 residues long. Trimming removed 8 bases from V and 4 bases from J; junction bases left unmatched: 13.

This clonotype was observed at least ten times. The rearrangement joins TRBV6-5 to TRBJ1-5, with TRBD1 matching over 7 bases. The CDR3 spans 15 residues. Germline V gene data show CDR1 as MNHEY and CDR2 as SVGAGI. V trimming: 2 bases; J trimming: 4 bases; junction bases outside the gene matches: 5. CDR3 in amino acids: CASSYGTVLNQPQHF. The CDR3 region has the DNA TGTGCCAGCAGTTACGGGACAGTCCTGAATCAGCCCCAGCATTTT.

The chain couples TRBV25-1 to TRBJ1-5, with a possible D match to TRBD1 (5 bases). CDR1 and CDR2 from the germline V gene are MGHDK and SYGVNS. This CDR3 contains 14 residues. V lost 6 bases to trimming and J lost 4 bases, with 13 bases between them. The CDR3 DNA is TGTGCCAGCAGCGCGCAGGGTCGGAATCAGCCCCAGCATTTT. Amino acids: CASSAQGRNQPQHF.

Many counts were recorded for this clonotype. This sequence joins TRBV20-1 and TRBJ1-5; 11 bases are shared with TRBD1. Losses at the gene ends were 0 bases for V and 1 base for J; bases not matched to a gene: 11. The CDR3 covers 19 residues. CDR1 DFQATT and CDR2 SNEGSKA come from the germline V gene (reference sequence). CDR3 sequence: CSARDRGQGVSRSNQPQHF. The DNA of the CDR3 is TGCAGTGCTAGAGACCGGGGACAGGGGGTCTCGCGGAGCAATCAGCCCCAGCATTTT.

This clonotype was found a few times. V usage is TRBV30 and J usage is TRBJ1-5; D possibly corresponds to TRBD1 (6 bases). The CDR3 is 14 residues long. The V end lost 3 bases, the J end lost 5 bases, and 14 bases lay between the germline ends. The V gene's germline CDR1 is GTSNPN and CDR2 SVGIG (reference sequence). As DNA, the CDR3 is TGTGCCTGGAGGGGTCACGGGACATATCAGCCCCAGCATTTT. Amino acids: CAWRGHGTYQPQHF.

This clonotype was counted a few times. This may arise from a read error, as a much more abundant clone is one base away. The chain is built from TRBV30 and TRBJ2-7; D perhaps matches TRBD1 (5 bases). The length of the CDR3 is 14 residues. V gave up 0 bases and J gave up 4 bases, with 13 bases separating them. Per germline, CDR1 GTSNPN and CDR2 SVGIG (reference sequence). The CDR3 nucleotides read TGTGCCTGGAGTGTACTTAGGGGTCGGTACGAGCAGTACTTC. This sequence encodes CAWSVLRGRYEQYF.

Many counts were recorded for this clonotype. The V call is TRBV29-1, the J call TRBJ1-5; 8 nucleotides align to TRBD1. The ends lost 4 bases at V and 2 bases at J; junction bases unmatched: 7. Germline CDR1 SQVTM, CDR2 ANQGSEA. CDR3 length equals 15 residues. DNA of the CDR3: TGCAGCGTTGGGGGGGCAGGGGGCGGCAATCAGCCCCAGCATTTT. Encoded protein: CSVGGAGGGNQPQHF. Variable domain in full (rest from reference TRBV29-1 and TRBJ1-5): SAVISQKPSRDICQRGTSLTIQCQVDSQVTMMFWYRQQPGQSLTLIATANQGSEATYESGFVIDKFPISRPNLTFSTLTVSNMSPEDSSIYLCSVGGAGGGNQPQHFGDGTRLSIL.

CDR3 DNA sequence: TGCGCCAGCAGCCAAGAGGGGGCCGCTTACAATGAGCAGTTCTTC. Translating gives CASSQEGAAYNEQFF. The chain recombines TRBV4-3 with TRBJ2-1; tentatively, D is TRBD1 (6 bases). The CDR3 loop spans 15 amino acids. The V end was cut by 0 bases, the J end by 4 bases, with 10 bases between. CDR1 is LGHNA and CDR2 is YSLEER in the germline V gene.

This clonotype has a count of ten or more. The genes are TRBV19 and TRBJ1-2, with D unclear. The V and J ends lost 7 bases and 5 bases respectively, with 14 bases between them. Germline CDR1 and CDR2: LNHDA and SQIVND (reference sequence). This CDR3 is 13 amino acids long. The CDR3 protein is CASINQEGYGYTF. CDR3 sequence (DNA): TGTGCCAGTATCAATCAAGAAGGGTATGGCTACACCTTC.

The chain has TRBV30 and TRBJ2-5; 7 bases map to TRBD1. Germline CDR1 GTSNPN, CDR2 SVGIG (reference sequence). The V segment lost 0 bases and the J segment 5 bases; nucleotides outside the gene matches: 12. This CDR3 comprises 16 residues. The CDR3 loop is CAWSVLDRSRLETQYF. CDR3 bases: TGTGCCTGGAGTGTTCTGGACAGGAGTCGTCTGGAGACCCAGTACTTC.

This clonotype was seen many times. The chain combines TRBV18 with TRBJ1-1; D gene unclear. The V end lost 8 bases, the J end lost 0 bases, and 13 bases lay between the germline ends. Germline V lookup: CDR1 KGHSH, CDR2 LQKENI. The CDR3 covers 14 residues. CDR3 protein: CASSPTAMNTEAFF. CDR3 bases: TGTGCCAGCAGTCCCACAGCCATGAACACTGAAGCTTTCTTT.

This clonotype was observed many times. This rearrangement joins TRBV7-3 to TRBJ2-7, with 12 bases lining up with TRBD2. Germline assignment: CDR1 SGHTA and CDR2 FQGTGA. V shed 5 bases, J shed 5 bases, and the junction held 7 bases outside the gene matches. This CDR3 contains 15 residues. The CDR3: CASSARLAGVHEQYF. For the CDR3, the DNA is TGTGCCAGCAGCGCCCGACTAGCGGGGGTCCACGAGCAGTACTTC.

The chain uses TRBV12-3 or TRBV12-4 and TRBJ2-5, with D perhaps matching TRBD1 (5 bases). The CDR3 is 14 amino acids. Trimming took 5 bases from V and 1 from J, leaving 11 bases between them. CDR3 protein: CASSHRTTQETQYF. CDR3 DNA sequence: TGTGCCAGCAGTCACCGGACAACCCAAGAGACCCAGTACTTC.